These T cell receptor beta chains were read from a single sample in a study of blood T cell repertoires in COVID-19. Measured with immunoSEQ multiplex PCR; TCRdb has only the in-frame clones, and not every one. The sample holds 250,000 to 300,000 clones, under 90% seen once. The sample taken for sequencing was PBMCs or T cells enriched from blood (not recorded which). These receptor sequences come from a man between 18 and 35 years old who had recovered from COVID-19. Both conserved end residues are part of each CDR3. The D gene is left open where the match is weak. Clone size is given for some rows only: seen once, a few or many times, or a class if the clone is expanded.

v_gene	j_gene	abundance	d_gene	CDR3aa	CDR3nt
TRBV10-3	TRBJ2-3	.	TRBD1	CASTRDRGRTDTQYF	TGTGCCAGTACTCGGGACAGGGGGCGCACAGATACGCAGTATTTT
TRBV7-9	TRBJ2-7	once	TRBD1	CASVQGAMLEQYF	TGTGCCAGCGTGCAGGGGGCCATGCTCGAGCAGTACTTC
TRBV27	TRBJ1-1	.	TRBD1	CASRILTGGTEAFF	TGTGCCAGCAGAATTCTTACAGGGGGCACTGAAGCTTTCTTT
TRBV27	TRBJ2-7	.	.	CASSPRHPQYF	TGTGCCAGCAGTCCCAGACACCCCCAGTACTTC
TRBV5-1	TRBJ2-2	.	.	CASSLDRSGELFF	TGCGCCAGCAGCTTGGATCGTTCCGGGGAGCTGTTTTTT
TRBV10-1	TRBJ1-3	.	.	CASRSPRNPWVQGHFHRAIYF	TGCGCCAGCAGATCGCCACGTAACCCATGGGTCCAGGGGCATTTCCATCGGGCCATATATTTT
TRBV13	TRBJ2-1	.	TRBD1	CASNAGQGTYNEQFF	TGTGCCAGCAATGCCGGACAGGGGACCTACAATGAGCAGTTCTTC
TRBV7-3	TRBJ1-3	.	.	CASSLKGGNTIYF	TGTGCCAGCAGCTTAAAGGGGGGAAACACCATATATTTT
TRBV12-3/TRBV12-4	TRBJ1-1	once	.	CASSLSGFGEAFF	TGTGCCAGCAGTTTATCGGGGTTCGGTGAAGCTTTCTTT
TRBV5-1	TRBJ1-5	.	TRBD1	CASSLGQGAEQPQHF	TGCGCCAGCAGCTTGGGACAGGGGGCGGAGCAGCCCCAGCATTTT
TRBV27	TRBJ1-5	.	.	CASSFGGAGNQPQHF	TGTGCCAGCAGTTTTGGAGGGGCCGGCAATCAGCCCCAGCATTTT
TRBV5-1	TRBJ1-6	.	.	CASSLEQSGDSPLHF	TGCGCCAGCAGCTTGGAACAGTCAGGGGATTCACCCCTCCACTTT
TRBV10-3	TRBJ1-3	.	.	CATADSHSGNTIYF	TGTGCCACCGCGGACAGCCACTCTGGAAACACCATATATTTT
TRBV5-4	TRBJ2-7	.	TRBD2	CASSGRLAGGPYTYEQYF	TGTGCCAGCAGCGGACGGCTAGCGGGAGGGCCTTATACCTACGAGCAGTACTTC
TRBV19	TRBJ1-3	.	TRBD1	CASDSGTAGNTIYF	TGTGCCAGTGACTCTGGGACAGCAGGAAACACCATATATTTT
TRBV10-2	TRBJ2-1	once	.	CASRTLAIEQFF	TGCGCCAGCAGGACTCTAGCTATTGAGCAGTTCTTC
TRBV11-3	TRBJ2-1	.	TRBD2	CASSLREGRAGVNEQFF	TGTGCCAGCAGCTTAAGGGAGGGTCGAGCGGGAGTAAATGAGCAGTTCTTC
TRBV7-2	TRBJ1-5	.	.	CASSLRGNQPQHF	TGTGCCAGCAGCTTACGGGGTAATCAGCCCCAGCATTTT
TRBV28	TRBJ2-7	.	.	CASGWTDYEQYF	TGTGCCAGCGGCTGGACAGACTACGAGCAGTACTTC
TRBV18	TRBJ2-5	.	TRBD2	CASSPLSSGIRETQYF	TGTGCCAGCTCACCATTATCTAGCGGGATACGGGAGACCCAGTACTTC
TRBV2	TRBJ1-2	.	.	CASSLQGDHGYTF	TGTGCCAGCAGCCTACAGGGAGATCATGGCTACACCTTC
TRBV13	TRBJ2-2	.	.	CASSPRSPTANTGELFF	TGTGCCAGCAGCCCCCGAAGTCCCACGGCGAACACCGGGGAGCTGTTTTTT
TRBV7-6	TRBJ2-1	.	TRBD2	CASSLLAAEQFF	TGTGCCAGCAGCTTACTAGCGGCTGAGCAGTTCTTC
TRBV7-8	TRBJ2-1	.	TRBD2	CASSSRVGGGVDEQFF	TGTGCCAGCAGCTCTCGAGTGGGCGGGGGAGTGGATGAGCAGTTCTTC
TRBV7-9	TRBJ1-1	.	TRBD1	CASSDRGRVGSTEAFF	TGTGCCAGCAGCGACAGGGGGCGAGTCGGGAGCACTGAAGCTTTCTTT
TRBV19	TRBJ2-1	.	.	CASSPAGASNEQFF	TGTGCCAGTAGTCCCGCCGGAGCTTCCAATGAGCAGTTCTTC
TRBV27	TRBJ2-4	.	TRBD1	CASSFGEGQGLIQYF	TGTGCCAGCAGTTTTGGTGAAGGACAGGGTCTAATTCAGTACTTC
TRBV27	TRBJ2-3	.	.	CASRTNSQGTQYF	TGTGCCAGCAGGACAAATTCACAGGGTACGCAGTATTTT
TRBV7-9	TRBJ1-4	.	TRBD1	CASSLGTGDEKLFF	TGTGCCAGCAGCTTAGGGACAGGGGATGAAAAACTGTTTTTT
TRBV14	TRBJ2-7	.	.	CASSRITDGEWNEQYF	TGTGCCAGCAGCCGGATTACGGACGGGGAATGGAACGAGCAGTACTTC
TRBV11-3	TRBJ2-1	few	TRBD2	CASSLGGLAGGPKFNEQFF	TGTGCCAGCAGCTTAGGGGGTCTAGCGGGAGGGCCTAAATTCAATGAGCAGTTCTTC